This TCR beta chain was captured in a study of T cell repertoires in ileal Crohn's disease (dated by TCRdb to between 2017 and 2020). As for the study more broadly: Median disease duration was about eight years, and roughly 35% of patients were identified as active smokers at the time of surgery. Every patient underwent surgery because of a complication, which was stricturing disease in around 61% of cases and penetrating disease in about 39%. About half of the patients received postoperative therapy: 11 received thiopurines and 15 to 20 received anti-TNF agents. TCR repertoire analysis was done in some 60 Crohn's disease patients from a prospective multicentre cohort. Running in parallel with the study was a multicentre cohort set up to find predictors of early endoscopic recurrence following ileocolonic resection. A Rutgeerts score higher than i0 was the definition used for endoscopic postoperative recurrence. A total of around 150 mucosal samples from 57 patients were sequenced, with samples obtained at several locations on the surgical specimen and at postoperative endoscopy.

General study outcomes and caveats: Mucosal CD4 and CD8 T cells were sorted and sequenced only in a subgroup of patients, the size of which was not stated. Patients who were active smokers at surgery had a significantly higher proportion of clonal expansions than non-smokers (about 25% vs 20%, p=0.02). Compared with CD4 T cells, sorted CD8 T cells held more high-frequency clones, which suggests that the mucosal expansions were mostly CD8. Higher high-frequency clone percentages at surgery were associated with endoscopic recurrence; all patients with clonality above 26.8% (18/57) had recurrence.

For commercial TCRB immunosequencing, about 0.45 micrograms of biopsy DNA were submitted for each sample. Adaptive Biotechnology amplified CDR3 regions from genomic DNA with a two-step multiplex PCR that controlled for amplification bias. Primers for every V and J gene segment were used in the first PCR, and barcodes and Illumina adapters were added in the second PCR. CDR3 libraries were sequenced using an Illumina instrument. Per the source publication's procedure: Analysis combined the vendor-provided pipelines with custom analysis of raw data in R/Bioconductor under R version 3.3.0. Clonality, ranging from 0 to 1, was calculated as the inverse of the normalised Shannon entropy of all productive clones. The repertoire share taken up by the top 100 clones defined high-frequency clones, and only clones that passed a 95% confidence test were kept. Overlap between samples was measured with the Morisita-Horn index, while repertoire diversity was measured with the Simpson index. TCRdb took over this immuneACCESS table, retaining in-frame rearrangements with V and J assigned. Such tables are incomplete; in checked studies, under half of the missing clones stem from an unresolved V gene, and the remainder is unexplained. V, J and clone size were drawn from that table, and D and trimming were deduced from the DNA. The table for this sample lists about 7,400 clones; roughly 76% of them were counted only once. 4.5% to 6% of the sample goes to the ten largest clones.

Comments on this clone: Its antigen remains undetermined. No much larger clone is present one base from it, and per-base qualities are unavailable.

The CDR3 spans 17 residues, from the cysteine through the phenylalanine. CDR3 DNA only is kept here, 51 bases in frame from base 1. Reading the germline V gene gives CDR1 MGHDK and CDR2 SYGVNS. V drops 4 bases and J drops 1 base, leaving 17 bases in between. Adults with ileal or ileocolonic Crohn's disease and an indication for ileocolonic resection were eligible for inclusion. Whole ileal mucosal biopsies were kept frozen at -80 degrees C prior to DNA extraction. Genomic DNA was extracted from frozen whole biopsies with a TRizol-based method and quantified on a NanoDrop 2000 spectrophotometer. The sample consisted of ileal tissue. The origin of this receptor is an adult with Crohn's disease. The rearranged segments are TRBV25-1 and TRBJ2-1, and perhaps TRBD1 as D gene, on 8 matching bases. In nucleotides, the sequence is TGTGCCAGCAGTGCTACAGGGGGTAGCGGGTCCTACAATGAGCAGTTCTTC. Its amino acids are CASSATGGSGSYNEQFF.